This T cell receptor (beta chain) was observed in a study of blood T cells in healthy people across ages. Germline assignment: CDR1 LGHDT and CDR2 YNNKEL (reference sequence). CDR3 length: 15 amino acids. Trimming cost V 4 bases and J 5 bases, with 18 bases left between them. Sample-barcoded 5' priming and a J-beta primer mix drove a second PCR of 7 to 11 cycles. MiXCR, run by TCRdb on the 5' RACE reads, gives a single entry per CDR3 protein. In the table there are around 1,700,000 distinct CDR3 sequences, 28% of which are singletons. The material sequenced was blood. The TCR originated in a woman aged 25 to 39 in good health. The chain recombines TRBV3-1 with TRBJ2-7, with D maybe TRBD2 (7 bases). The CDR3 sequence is CASSLWGGPPHEQYF. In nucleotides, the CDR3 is TGTGCCAGCAGCCTTTGGGGGGGGCCGCCCCACGAGCAGTACTTC.